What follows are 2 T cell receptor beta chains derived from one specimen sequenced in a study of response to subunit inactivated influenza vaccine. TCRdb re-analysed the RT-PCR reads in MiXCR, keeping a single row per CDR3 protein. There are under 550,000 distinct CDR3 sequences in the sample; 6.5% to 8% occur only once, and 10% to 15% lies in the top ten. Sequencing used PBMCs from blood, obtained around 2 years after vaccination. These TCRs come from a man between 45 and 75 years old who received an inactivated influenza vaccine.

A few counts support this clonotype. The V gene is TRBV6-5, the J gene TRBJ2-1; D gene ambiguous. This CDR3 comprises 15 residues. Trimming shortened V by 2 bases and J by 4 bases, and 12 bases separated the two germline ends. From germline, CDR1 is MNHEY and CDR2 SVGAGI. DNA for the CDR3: TGTGCCAGCAGTTACACCTCCCGCAGGTACAATGAGCAGTTCTTC. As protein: CASSYTSRRYNEQFF.

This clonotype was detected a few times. This CDR3 is CASSVATIRDGTSGLGTQYF. The CDR3, as DNA: TGTGCCAGCAGCGTAGCCACAATTCGTGACGGGACTAGCGGCCTTGGTACGCAGTATTTT. This chain joins TRBV9 and TRBJ2-3; 11 nucleotides agree with TRBD2. Per the germline V gene, CDR1 is SGDLS and CDR2 is YYNGEE. The CDR3 runs 20 residues. With 0 bases clipped from V and 8 bases from J, the junction kept 20 bases outside the gene matches. The complete variable domain, with remaining parts taken from reference TRBV9 and TRBJ2-3, reads DSGVTQTPKHLITATGQRVTLRCSPRSGDLSVYWYQQSLDQGLQFLIQYYNGEERAKGNILERFSAQQFPDLHSELNLSSLELGDSALYFCASSVATIRDGTSGLGTQYFGPGTRLTVL.